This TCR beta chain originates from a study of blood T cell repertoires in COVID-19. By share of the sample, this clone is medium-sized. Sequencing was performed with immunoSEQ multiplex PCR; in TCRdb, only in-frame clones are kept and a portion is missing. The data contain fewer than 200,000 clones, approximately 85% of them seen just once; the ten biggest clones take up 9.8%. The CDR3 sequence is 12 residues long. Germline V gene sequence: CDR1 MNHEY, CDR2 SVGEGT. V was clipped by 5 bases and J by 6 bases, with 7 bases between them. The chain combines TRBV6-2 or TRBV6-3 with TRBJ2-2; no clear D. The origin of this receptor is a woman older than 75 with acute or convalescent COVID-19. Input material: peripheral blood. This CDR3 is CASSTIPGELFF. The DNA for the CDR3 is TGTGCCAGCAGTACAATCCCCGGGGAGCTGTTTTTT.